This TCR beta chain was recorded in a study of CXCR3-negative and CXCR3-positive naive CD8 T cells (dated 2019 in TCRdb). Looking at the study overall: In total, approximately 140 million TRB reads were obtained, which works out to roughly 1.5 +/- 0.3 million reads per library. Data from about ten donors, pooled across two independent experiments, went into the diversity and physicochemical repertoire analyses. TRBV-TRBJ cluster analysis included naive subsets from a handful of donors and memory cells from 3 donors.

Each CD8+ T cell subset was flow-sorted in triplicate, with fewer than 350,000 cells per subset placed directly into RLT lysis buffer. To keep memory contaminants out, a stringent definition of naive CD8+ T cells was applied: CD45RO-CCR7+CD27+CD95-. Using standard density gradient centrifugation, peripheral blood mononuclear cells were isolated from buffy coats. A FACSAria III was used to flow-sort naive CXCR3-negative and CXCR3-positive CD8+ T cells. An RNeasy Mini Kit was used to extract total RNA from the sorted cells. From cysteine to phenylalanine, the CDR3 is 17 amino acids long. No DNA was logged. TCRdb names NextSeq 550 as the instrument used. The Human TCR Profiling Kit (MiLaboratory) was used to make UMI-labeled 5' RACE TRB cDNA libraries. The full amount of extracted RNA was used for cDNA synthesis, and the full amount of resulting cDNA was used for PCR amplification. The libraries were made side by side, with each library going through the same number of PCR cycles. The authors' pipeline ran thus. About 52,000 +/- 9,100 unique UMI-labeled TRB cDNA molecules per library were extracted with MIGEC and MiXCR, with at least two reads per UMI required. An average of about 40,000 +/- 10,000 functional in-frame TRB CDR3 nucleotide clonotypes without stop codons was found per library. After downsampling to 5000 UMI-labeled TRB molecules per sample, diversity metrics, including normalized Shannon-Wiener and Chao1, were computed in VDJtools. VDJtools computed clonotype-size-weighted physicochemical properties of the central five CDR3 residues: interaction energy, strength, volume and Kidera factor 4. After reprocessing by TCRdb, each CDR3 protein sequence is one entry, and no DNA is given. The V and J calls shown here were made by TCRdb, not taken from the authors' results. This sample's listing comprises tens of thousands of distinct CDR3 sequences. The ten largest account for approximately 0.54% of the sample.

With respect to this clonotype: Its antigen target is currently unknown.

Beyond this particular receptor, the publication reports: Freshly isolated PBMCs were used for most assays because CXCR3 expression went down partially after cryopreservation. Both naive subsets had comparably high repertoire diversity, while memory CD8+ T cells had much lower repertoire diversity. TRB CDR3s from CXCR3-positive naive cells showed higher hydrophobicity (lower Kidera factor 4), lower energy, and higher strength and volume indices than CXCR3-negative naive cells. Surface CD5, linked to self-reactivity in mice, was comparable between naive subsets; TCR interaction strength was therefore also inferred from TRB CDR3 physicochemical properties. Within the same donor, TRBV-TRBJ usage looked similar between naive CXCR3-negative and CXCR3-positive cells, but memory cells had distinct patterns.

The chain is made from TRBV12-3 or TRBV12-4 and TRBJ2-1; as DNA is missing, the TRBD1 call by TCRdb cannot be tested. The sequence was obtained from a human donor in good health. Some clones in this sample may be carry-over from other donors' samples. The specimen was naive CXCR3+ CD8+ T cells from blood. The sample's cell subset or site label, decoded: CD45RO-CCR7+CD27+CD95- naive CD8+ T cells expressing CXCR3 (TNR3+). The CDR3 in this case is CASKTRGGGTSCNEQFF.